The source of this T cell receptor beta chain is a study of blood T cell repertoires in COVID-19. Study-level background: The origin of the acute and convalescent COVID-19 samples was the United States, Italy and Spain.

Generated by immunoSEQ multiplex PCR, the TCRdb table keeps only in-frame clones and is missing some. The data show tens of thousands of clones, roughly nine tenths seen once. Germline V gene lookup returns CDR1 ENHRY and CDR2 SYGVKD. The CDR3 has 16 residues. Germline trimming cut 6 bases from V and 1 base from J; bases unmatched to any gene: 7. The clonotype comes from a man aged 70 or older with active COVID-19. This chain uses TRBV10-3 with TRBJ2-2, with TRBD2 matching over 8 bases. The specimen was peripheral blood. DNA for the CDR3: TGTGCCATCAGCGGGAGGGACCTTCTGAACACCGGGGAGCTGTTTTTT. Its translation is CAISGRDLLNTGELFF.